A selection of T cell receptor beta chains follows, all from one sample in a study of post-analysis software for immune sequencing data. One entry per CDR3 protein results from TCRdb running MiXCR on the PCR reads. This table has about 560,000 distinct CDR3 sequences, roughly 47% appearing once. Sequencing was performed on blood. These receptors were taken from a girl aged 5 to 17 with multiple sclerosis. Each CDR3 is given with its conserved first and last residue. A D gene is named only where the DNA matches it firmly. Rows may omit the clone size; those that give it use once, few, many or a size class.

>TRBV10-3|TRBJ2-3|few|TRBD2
TGTGCCATCCGGACTAGCGGACTCACAGATACGCAGTATTTT
CAIRTSGLTDTQYF
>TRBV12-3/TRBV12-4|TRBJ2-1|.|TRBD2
TGTGCCAGCAGTTTAGTTAGCGGGAGCTCCTACAATGAGCAGGTCTTC
CASSLVSGSSYNEQVF
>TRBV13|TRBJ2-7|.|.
TGTGCCAGCACCCCACGGTACGAGCAGTACTTC
CASTPRYEQYF
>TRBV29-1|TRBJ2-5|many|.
TGCAGCGTTGCAGGGGGAACTAGCGGCTCAAAAGAGACCCAGTACTTC
CSVAGGTSGSKETQYF
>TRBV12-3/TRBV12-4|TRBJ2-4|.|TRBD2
TGTGCCAGCAGGGAGGGACTAGCGCGGGCCAAAAACATTCAGTACTTC
CASREGLARAKNIQYF
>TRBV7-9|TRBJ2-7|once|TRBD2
TGTGCCAGCAGCTTAGTAGTAGCGGGAGCCCACGAGCAGTACTTC
CASSLVVAGAHEQYF
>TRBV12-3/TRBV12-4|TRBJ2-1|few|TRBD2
TGTGCCAGCACTCGGGGGGGACAGCAGTTCTTC
CASTRGGQQFF
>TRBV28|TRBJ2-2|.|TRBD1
TGTGCCAGCAGTTCACCGGTAACCGGGACAGGGAACACCGGGGAGCTGTTTTTT
CASSSPVTGTGNTGELFF
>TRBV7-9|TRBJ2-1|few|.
TGTGCCAGCAGCTTAAATACTGGAAATGAGCAGTTCTTC
CASSLNTGNEQFF
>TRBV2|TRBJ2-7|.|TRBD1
TGTGCCAGCAGTGATTTCGTTGGACAGGGGTCCTACGAGCAGTACTTC
CASSDFVGQGSYEQYF
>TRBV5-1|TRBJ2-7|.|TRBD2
TGCGCCAGCAAATTCCGGACTAGCGGGGGGACCTACGAGCAGTACTTC
CASKFRTSGGTYEQYF
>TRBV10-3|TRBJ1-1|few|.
TGTGCCATCAGTGAGTCGAGGTACCGACAGTTGAACACTGAAGCTTTCTTT
CAISESRYRQLNTEAFF